Presented here are 3 T cell receptor beta chains from one specimen sequenced in a study of blood T cell repertoires in COVID-19. Using immunoSEQ multiplex PCR, the repertoire was profiled, and TCRdb retains in-frame clones only, with some absent. This table has about 220,000 clones, about 80% appearing once. Material: PBMCs or T cells enriched from blood (not recorded which). The origin of the receptors is a woman aged 40 to 49 who had been exposed to COVID-19.

CDR3 region: CASSPRTGENTGELFF. CDR3 sequence (DNA): TGTGCCAGCAGCCCCAGGACAGGGGAGAACACCGGGGAGCTGTTTTTT. V gene TRBV9 combines with J gene TRBJ2-2, with 9 positions matching TRBD1. The CDR3 sequence is 16 residues long. Unmatched junction bases numbered 5, after V lost 4 bases and J lost 1 base. Germline CDR1 SGDLS, CDR2 YYNGEE.

This chain uses TRBV20-1 with TRBJ2-3; the match to TRBD1 covers 7 bases. This CDR3 has 11 amino acids. The J segment lost 15 bases and the V segment lost 6 bases, leaving 12 bases of the junction unmatched. Germline V gene sequence: CDR1 DFQATT, CDR2 SNEGSKA (reference sequence). For the CDR3, the DNA is TGCAGTGCGCCCGGGACAGCCCACGATTATTTT. Its translation: CSAPGTAHDYF.

The chain uses TRBV5-1 and TRBJ1-3, with 7 bases aligning to TRBD1. The CDR3 runs to 15 residues. The germline V gene encodes CDR1 SGHRS and CDR2 YFSETQ. After removal of 3 bases from V and 2 bases from J, the junction contained 5 bases not matched to a gene. CDR3 amino acids: CASSSTGDTGNTIYF. In DNA, the CDR3 is TGCGCCAGCAGCTCCACAGGGGACACTGGAAACACCATATATTTT.